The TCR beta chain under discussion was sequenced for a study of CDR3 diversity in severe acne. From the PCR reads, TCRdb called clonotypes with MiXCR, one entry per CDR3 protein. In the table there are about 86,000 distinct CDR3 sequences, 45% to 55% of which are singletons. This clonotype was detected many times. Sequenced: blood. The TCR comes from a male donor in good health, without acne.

Here the CDR3 reads CASSEAAVGTEAFF. The CDR3 nucleotides read TGTGCCAGCAGTGAAGCGGCAGTGGGCACTGAAGCTTTCTTT. This chain links TRBV2 with TRBJ1-1; D is undetermined. The length of the CDR3 is 14 residues. Germline V gene sequence: CDR1 SNHLY, CDR2 FYNNEI. V lost 0 bases, J lost 4 bases, and 9 bases lay in between.